This TCR beta chain was sequenced during a study of graft-versus-host responses after intestinal transplantation. For the study at large: Multivisceral, liver-intestinal, or isolated intestinal transplants were received by the recipients. Recipients were all induced with anti-thymocyte globulin, then given tacrolimus and steroids for about three years.

Study-wide findings and caveats: Detection of GvH clones occurred in recipient marrow, and some had their first appearance in ileum or blood. After transplant, early declines in HvG clones were associated with peak levels of circulating GvH clones.

Method: immunoSEQ multiplex PCR; TCRdb's copy keeps in-frame clones and lacks some. The top ten hold around 0.5% of the sample, which has just under 50,000 clones, about 88% seen once. Comment on this clone: What it binds is unknown. This sample includes further DNA sequences coding for the same CDR3.

The TCR sequence derives from a human donor who was the organ donor for an intestinal transplant. The specimen comprised unstimulated CD4+ T cells sorted from spleen or lymph node cells, sampled before transplant.

CDR3: CAWRARGGQTGELFF. In DNA, the CDR3 is TGTGCCTGGCGGGCGCGGGGGGGCCAAACCGGGGAGCTGTTTTTT. The V call is TRBV30, the J call TRBJ2-2; 9 bases align to TRBD2. Germline V gives CDR1 GTSNPN, CDR2 SVGIG (reference sequence). This CDR3 contains 15 residues. J lost 5 bases, V lost 5 bases, and 9 bases had no gene match.